Below, one TCR beta chain is given with its context. Antigen: not known. The data belong to a study of cytomegalovirus exposure and HLA in healthy donors. Whole-study results and caveats: There was a cluster of highly shared sequence variants that was likely a sequencing artifact. In a later analysis, an Asian-associated ancestry cluster reportedly showed fewer N-insertions than the roughly 730-donor mean. In an earlier analysis, about 87% or about 30%: the productive usage of most TCR beta V segments.

Use of 60 Vbeta and 13 Jbeta primers characterized the PCR. Assay: immunoSEQ multiplex PCR; the TCRdb copy retains only in-frame clones and omits some. The sample records roughly 74,000 clones, around 81% being singletons. Sequencing used PBMCs. The source of this sequence is a man aged 40-55 years in good health and CMV-seronegative.

The CDR3 bases are TGTGCCAGTAACGATAGAGCAATTAACAATCAGCCCCAGCATTTT. This sequence encodes CASNDRAINNQPQHF. V usage is TRBV19 and J usage is TRBJ1-5; no definite D call. The CDR3 length is 15 residues. Trimming shortened V by 7 bases and J by 3 bases, and 16 bases separated the two germline ends. Looked up from germline, CDR1 is LNHDA and CDR2 is SQIVND (reference sequence).